The clone carrying this TCR beta chain has only one observation. The sample comes from a study of blood T cell repertoires in COVID-19. Study as a whole: Material from acute and convalescent COVID-19 was sourced from the United States, Italy and Spain.

From germline, CDR1 is SGDLS and CDR2 YYNGEE. The CDR3 extends over 15 amino acids. The V segment lost 3 bases and the J segment 1 base; nucleotides outside the gene matches: 6. The protocol was immunoSEQ multiplex PCR, while the TCRdb copy is restricted to in-frame clones and leaves out a portion. The sample has about 67,000 clones, about four fifths seen once. This clonotype was obtained from an older woman with acute or convalescent COVID-19. The chain employs TRBV9 and TRBJ1-1; 7 nucleotides agree with TRBD1. Sequencing was carried out using peripheral blood. The CDR3 DNA is TGTGCCAGCAGCGGTTTAACAGGGGCGAACACTGAAGCTTTCTTT. This codes for CASSGLTGANTEAFF.